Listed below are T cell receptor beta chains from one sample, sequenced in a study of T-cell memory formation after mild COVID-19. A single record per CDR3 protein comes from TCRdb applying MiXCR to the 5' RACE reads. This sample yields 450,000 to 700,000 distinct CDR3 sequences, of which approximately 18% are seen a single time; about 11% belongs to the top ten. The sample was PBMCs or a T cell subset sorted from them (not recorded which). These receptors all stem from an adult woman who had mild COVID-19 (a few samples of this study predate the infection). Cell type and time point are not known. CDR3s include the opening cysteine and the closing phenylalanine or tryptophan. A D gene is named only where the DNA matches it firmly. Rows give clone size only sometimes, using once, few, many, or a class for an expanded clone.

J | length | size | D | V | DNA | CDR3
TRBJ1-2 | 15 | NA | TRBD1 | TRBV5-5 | TGTGCCAGCAGCTTGGCCTGGGGACAGGGGTATGGCTACACCTTC | CASSLAWGQGYGYTF
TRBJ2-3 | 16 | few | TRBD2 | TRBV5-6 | TGTGCCAGCAGTAAAGCGGGAGACCGCGTCACAGATACGCAGTATTTT | CASSKAGDRVTDTQYF
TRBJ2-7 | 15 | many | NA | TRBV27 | TGTGCCAGCAGTTCCCTAGATGCGGTGTCCTACGAGCAGTACTTC | CASSSLDAVSYEQYF
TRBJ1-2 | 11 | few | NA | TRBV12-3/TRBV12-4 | TGTGCCAGCAGTTTCGGAGCGAGCTACACCTTC | CASSFGASYTF
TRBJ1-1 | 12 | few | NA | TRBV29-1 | TGCAGCGCCTTCTGGGGGAACACTGAAGCTTTCTTT | CSAFWGNTEAFF
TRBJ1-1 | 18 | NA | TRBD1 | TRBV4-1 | TGCGCCAGCAGCCACCCTGGACAGGGGGCTTACATGAACACTGAAGCTTTCTTT | CASSHPGQGAYMNTEAFF
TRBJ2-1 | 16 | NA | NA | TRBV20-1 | TGCAGTGCTAGAGGACAGGAGAAAAGCTCCTACAATGAGCAGTTCTTC | CSARGQEKSSYNEQFF
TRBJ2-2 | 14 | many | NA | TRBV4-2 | TGTGCCAGCAGCTCCTACGGGGACACCGGGGAGCTGTTTTTT | CASSSYGDTGELFF
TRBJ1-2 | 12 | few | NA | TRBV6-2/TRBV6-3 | TGTGCCAGCAGTTACCGACCGGAGGGCTACACCTTC | CASSYRPEGYTF
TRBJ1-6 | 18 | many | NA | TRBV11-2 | TGTGCCAGCAGCTTAGGTCGCTCTGTACGACGCGGGAGTTCACCCCTCCACTTT | CASSLGRSVRRGSSPLHF
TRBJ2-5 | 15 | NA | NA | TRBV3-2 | TGTGCCAGCAATTCCCGGGTAGAGGGCGAAGAGACCCAGTACTTC | CASNSRVEGEETQYF
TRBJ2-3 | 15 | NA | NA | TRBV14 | TGTGCCAGCAGCCAAAATCAGGGGTCTTCAGATACGCAGTATTTT | CASSQNQGSSDTQYF
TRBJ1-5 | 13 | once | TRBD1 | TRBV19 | TGTGCCAGTCGACAGGGGAGCAATCAGCCCCAGCATTTT | CASRQGSNQPQHF
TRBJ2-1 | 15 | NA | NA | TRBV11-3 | TGTGCCAGCAGCTTGGACTTTAGCTCCTACAATGAGCAGTTCTTC | CASSLDFSSYNEQFF
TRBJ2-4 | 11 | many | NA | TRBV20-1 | TGCAGTGCTAGAGAAGCAGGGGCTGAGTACTTC | CSAREAGAEYF
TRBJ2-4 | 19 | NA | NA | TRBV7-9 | TGTGCCAGCAGCCCCTCAACCGTTCGGCAGATCCTAGCCAAAAACATTCAGTACTTC | CASSPSTVRQILAKNIQYF
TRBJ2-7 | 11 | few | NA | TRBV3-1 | TGTGCCAGCAGTAAATCCTACGAGCAGTACTTC | CASSKSYEQYF
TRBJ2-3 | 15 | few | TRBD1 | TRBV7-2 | TGTGCCAGCAGCTTAGGGGGGACAGGCACAGATACGCAGTATTTT | CASSLGGTGTDTQYF
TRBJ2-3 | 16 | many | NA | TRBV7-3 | TGTGCCAGCAGCTTGCATGCGATCGGAGACACAGATACGCAGTATTTT | CASSLHAIGDTDTQYF
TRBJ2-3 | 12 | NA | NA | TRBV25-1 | TGTGCCAGCAGTGCTGCGCGGGATACGCAGTATTTT | CASSAARDTQYF
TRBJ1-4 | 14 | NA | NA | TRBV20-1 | TGCAGTGCTAGAGATGAGGGGGAATGGGAAAAACTGTTTTTT | CSARDEGEWEKLFF
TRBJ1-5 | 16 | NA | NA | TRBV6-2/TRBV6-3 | TGTGCCAGCAGTTACCTTCCGGGGAGCGGCAATCAGCCCCAGCATTTT | CASSYLPGSGNQPQHF
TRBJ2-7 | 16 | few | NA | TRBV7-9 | TGTGCCAGCAGCTCCCACCGGGGTTTAAGCTCCTACGAGCAGTACTTC | CASSSHRGLSSYEQYF
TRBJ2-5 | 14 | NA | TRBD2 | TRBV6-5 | TGTGCCAGCAGCCGGGGGGTGACTCAAGAGACCCAGTACTTC | CASSRGVTQETQYF
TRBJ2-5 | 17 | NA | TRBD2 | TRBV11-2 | TGTGCCAGCAGCCTAGCCGGGACTAGCGGTATAGGAGAGACCCAGTACTTC | CASSLAGTSGIGETQYF
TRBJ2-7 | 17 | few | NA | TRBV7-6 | TGTGCCAGCAGCTTAGCGTGGGGTGGCCGAGTAGGATACGAGCAGTACTTC | CASSLAWGGRVGYEQYF
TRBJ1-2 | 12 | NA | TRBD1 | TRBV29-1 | TGCAGCGACCAGGGGGAGAACTATGGCTACACCTTC | CSDQGENYGYTF
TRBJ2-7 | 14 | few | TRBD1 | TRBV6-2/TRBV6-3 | TGTGCCAGCAGCCCCAGACAGGGACGCGAGGAGCAGTACTTC | CASSPRQGREEQYF
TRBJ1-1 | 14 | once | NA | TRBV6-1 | TGTGCCAGCAGTGATGGTTGGCAACGCACTGAAGCTTTCTTT | CASSDGWQRTEAFF
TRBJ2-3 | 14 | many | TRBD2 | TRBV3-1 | TGTGCCAGCAGCCTCGGGACTAGCGGGGATACGCAGTATTTT | CASSLGTSGDTQYF
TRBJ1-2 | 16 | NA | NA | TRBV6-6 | TGTGCCAGCAGTTATGCCTTAATGGGTCTCCTCTATGGCTACACCTTC | CASSYALMGLLYGYTF
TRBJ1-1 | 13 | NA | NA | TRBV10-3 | TGTGCCATTTCACAGGGTGGGGGCACTGAAGCTTTCTTT | CAISQGGGTEAFF
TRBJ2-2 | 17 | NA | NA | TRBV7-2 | TGTGCCAGCAGCTTAGCCCCGGGCTTGTCTTACACCGGGGAGCTGTTTTTT | CASSLAPGLSYTGELFF
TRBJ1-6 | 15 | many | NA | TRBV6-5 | TGTGCCAGCAGTTCCCGACCTGCACGTAATTCACCCCTCCACTTT | CASSSRPARNSPLHF
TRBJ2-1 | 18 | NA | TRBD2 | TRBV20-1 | TGCAGTGCTAGAGATATTCTAGCGGGAAAGGGCTCCTACAATGAGCAGTTCTTC | CSARDILAGKGSYNEQFF
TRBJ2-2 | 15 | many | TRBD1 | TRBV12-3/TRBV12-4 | TGTGCCAGCAGTTTCAGGGGGACGAACACCGGGGAGCTGTTTTTT | CASSFRGTNTGELFF
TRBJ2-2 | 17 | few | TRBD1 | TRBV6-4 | TGTGCCAGCAGTGACGGGACAGGGGGCTCGGGGACCGGGGAGCTGTTTTTT | CASSDGTGGSGTGELFF
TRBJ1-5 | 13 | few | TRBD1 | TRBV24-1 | TGTGCCACCCGGGACAGGGTAGGGCAGCCCCAGCATTTT | CATRDRVGQPQHF
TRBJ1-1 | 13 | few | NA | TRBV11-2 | TGTGCCAGCAGCTTAGATGCAACCACTGAAGCTTTCTTT | CASSLDATTEAFF
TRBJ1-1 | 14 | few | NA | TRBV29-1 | TGCAGCGTTGTTTTAGCCAAGTCGAACACTGAAGCTTTCTTT | CSVVLAKSNTEAFF
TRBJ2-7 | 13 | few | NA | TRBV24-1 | TGTGCCACCACCCAGTGGGGAACGTACGAGCAGTACTTC | CATTQWGTYEQYF
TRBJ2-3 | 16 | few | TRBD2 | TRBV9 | TGTGCCAGCTCAATGGCTAGCGGGGGAGTTGGAGATACGCAGTATTTT | CASSMASGGVGDTQYF
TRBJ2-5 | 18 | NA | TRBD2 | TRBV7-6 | TGTGCCAGCAGTAGAATCTCCCCCGGGCTAGCGGGGCAAGAGACCCAGTACTTC | CASSRISPGLAGQETQYF
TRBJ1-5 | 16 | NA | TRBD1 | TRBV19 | TGTGCCAGTAGTACCTCAGGGACAGGCGCGAATCAGCCCCAGCATTTT | CASSTSGTGANQPQHF
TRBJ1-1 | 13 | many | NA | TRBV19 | TGTGCCAGTAGTATTAACAGGGACACTGAAGCTTTCTTT | CASSINRDTEAFF